A single sample is the source of the 13 T cell receptor beta chains below, sequenced in a study of blood T cells in healthy people across ages. Primers used in a second PCR of about 6 to 11 cycles were a sample-barcoded 5' primer and a J-beta primer mix. TCRdb called the 5' RACE reads again in MiXCR, with one record for every CDR3 protein. The sample has about 1.7 million distinct CDR3 sequences; under 30% are singletons. Sequenced material: blood. The origin of the receptors is a woman aged 30 to 39 in good health.

As for this clonotype: A much larger clone is a single base away; this may be a read error. This chain links TRBV6-6 with TRBJ2-5, with D unclear. The DNA end is a closer match to TRBJ2-7, so the J assignment may be wrong. Germline CDR1 reads MNHNY; CDR2 reads SVGAGI (reference sequence). The CDR3 loop spans 11 amino acids. CDR3 sequence reads: CTSRLYDEQYF. For the CDR3, the DNA is TGTACCAGCAGACTTTACGACGAGCAGTACTTC.

This clonotype was recorded at least ten times. The V call is TRBV29-1, the J call TRBJ2-7; D is undetermined. The CDR3 contains 13 residues. Germline V lookup: CDR1 SQVTM, CDR2 ANQGSEA. Trimming took 1 base from V and 5 from J, leaving 12 bases between them. This CDR3 is CSVEGGVWNEQYF. The CDR3 DNA reads as TGCAGCGTTGAAGGGGGTGTATGGAACGAGCAGTACTTC.

This clonotype came up many times. The chain combines TRBV7-2 with TRBJ2-7; unclear D gene. V gave up 2 bases and J gave up 0 bases, with 8 bases separating them. Germline V gene sequence: CDR1 SGHTA, CDR2 FQGNSA. The CDR3 has 14 amino acids. The CDR3 DNA reads as TGTGCCAGCAGCTTATCCCACAGCTCCTACGAGCAGTACTTC. Protein: CASSLSHSSYEQYF.

This chain uses TRBV7-2 with TRBJ1-1; D gene unclear. This CDR3 has 13 amino acids. Per the germline V gene, CDR1 is SGHTA and CDR2 is FQGNSA. The V end was cut by 1 base, the J end by 9 bases, with 12 bases between. The CDR3 DNA is TGTGCCAGCAGCTTAGGGCTAGCAGAGCAAGCTTTCTTT. Amino acids: CASSLGLAEQAFF.

Concerning this clonotype itself: Its ends do not fully match the called genes, so a read error is possible. The chain combines TRBV6-2 or TRBV6-3 with TRBJ1-5; possible D gene TRBD1, 5 bases. There are 14 residues in the CDR3. Germline V gene lookup returns CDR1 MNHEY and CDR2 SVGEGT. CDR3 DNA: TGTGCCAGCAACGACCTTAGGGGCAACCAGCCCCAGCATTTT. This codes for CASNDLRGNQPQHF.

V is TRBV29-1 and J is TRBJ2-5; D is undetermined. Germline V gives CDR1 SQVTM, CDR2 ANQGSEA. The CDR3 runs to 14 residues. The ends were cut back, 7 bases at V and 5 bases at J, with 20 bases in the middle. DNA of the CDR3: TGCAGCGCCTCCCTAGGGCGCCTGGCTGAGACCCAGTACTTC. As protein: CSASLGRLAETQYF. Combining the CDR3 with reference TRBV29-1 and TRBJ2-5 gives the whole variable domain SAVISQKPSRDICQRGTSLTIQCQVDSQVTMMFWYRQQPGQSLTLIATANQGSEATYESGFVIDKFPISRPNLTFSTLTVSNMSPEDSSIYLCSASLGRLAETQYFGPGTRLLVL.

This clonotype appeared a few times. The chain joins TRBV9 to TRBJ2-3; the D gene is possibly TRBD2 (6 bases). V lost 3 bases, J lost 5 bases, and 13 bases lay in between. The CDR3 is made up of 14 amino acids. Germline V lookup: CDR1 SGDLS, CDR2 YYNGEE. The CDR3 sequence is CASSAGLNQDTQYF. CDR3 nucleotide sequence: TGTGCCAGCAGCGCAGGACTAAACCAAGATACGCAGTATTTT.

This clonotype was recorded many times. The J gene is TRBJ2-7, the V gene TRBV20-1, with 9 nucleotides matching TRBD1. CDR1 and CDR2 from the germline V gene are DFQATT and SNEGSKA (reference sequence). This CDR3 has 15 residues. V shed 0 bases and J 3 bases; nucleotides not matched to a gene: 6. The CDR3 DNA sequence: TGCAGTGCTAGAGATGTCGGACAGGGGTTCTACGAGCAGTACTTC. It translates to CSARDVGQGFYEQYF.

V is TRBV12-3 or TRBV12-4 and J is TRBJ1-1; D might be TRBD1 (6 bases). V lost 4 bases and J 1 base, leaving 10 bases between the germline ends. The CDR3 consists of 14 residues. The DNA of the CDR3 is TGTGCCAGCAGTTGGGGGACAACGAACACTGAAGCTTTCTTT. Its protein product is CASSWGTTNTEAFF.

This clonotype was observed a few times. The chain combines TRBV14 with TRBJ2-1, with 8 bases identical to TRBD2. V shed 1 base, J shed 5 bases, and the junction held 7 bases outside the gene matches. The CDR3 loop spans 16 amino acids. Germline lookup yields CDR1 SGHDN and CDR2 FVKESK. CDR3 region: CASSQGAGVLHNEQFF. The CDR3 DNA sequence: TGTGCCAGCAGCCAAGGAGCGGGAGTGCTGCACAATGAGCAGTTCTTC.

The chain joins TRBV3-1 to TRBJ1-2, with D uncertain. This CDR3 is built from 16 residues. V gave up 3 bases and J gave up 5 bases, with 19 bases separating them. The germline V gene encodes CDR1 LGHDT and CDR2 YNNKEL (reference sequence). CDR3: CASSQGEGRKPYGYTF. DNA of the CDR3: TGTGCCAGCAGCCAGGGCGAGGGAAGGAAACCATATGGCTACACCTTC.

Turning to this clonotype: One end of the junction does not line up with germline, which may come from a read error. V and J are TRBV12-3 or TRBV12-4 and TRBJ1-4; D not resolved. This CDR3 is built from 16 residues. CDR3 DNA: TGTGCCAGCAGCCCCCCCGGGGTAGCAACTAATGAAGAACTGTTTTTT. This sequence encodes CASSPPGVATNEELFF.

This clonotype was found many times. The chain couples TRBV4-1 to TRBJ2-3; D gene ambiguous. Trimming left V 0 bases short and J 4 bases short, with 11 bases between. The CDR3 contains 15 residues. Germline CDR1 reads MGHRA; CDR2 reads YSYEKL. The CDR3: CASSQEPALPDTQYF. In DNA form, the CDR3 reads TGCGCCAGCAGCCAAGAACCTGCCCTGCCAGATACGCAGTATTTT.